This T cell receptor (beta chain) was profiled in a study of blood T cell repertoires in COVID-19. Whole-study context: Sites in the United States, Italy and Spain provided acute and convalescent COVID-19 samples.

Trimming removed 0 bases from V and 4 bases from J, with 12 bases in between. The CDR3 spans 15 residues. The germline CDR1 and CDR2 sequences are MNHEY and SMNVEV (reference sequence). In the study's own analysis: Reference gene primer amplification in the assay estimated nucleated cell counts. The table came from immunoSEQ multiplex PCR; TCRdb's copy has only in-frame clones and leaves some out. V and J calls and clone size are copied from that table; D and trimming were computed from the DNA. The repertoire consists of about 340,000 clones, with roughly nine tenths occurring once and the leading ten covering less than 20%. Participant-given clinical history determined each cohort assignment.

The TCR originated in a woman aged 25 to 39 who had recovered from COVID-19. This chain uses TRBV27 with TRBJ1-2; D is possibly TRBD1 (6 bases). Input material: PBMCs or T cells enriched from blood (not recorded which). The CDR3 here is CASSLSKGVPYGYTF. CDR3 DNA sequence: TGTGCCAGCAGTTTATCAAAGGGGGTGCCCTATGGCTACACCTTC.